The source of this TCR beta chain is a study of CD4 T cells in lung cancer (dated by TCRdb to between 2019 and 2020). Regarding the complete study: To find responses to candidate mutation-encoded neoepitopes, the study screened blood T cells from NSCLC patients and isolated neoantigen-specific CD4+ T-cell clones and TCRs. TCRB deep sequencing tracked the frequency of neoantigen-specific clonotypes in tumor resections, non-adjacent lung and cultured T-cell products. Before blood donation, patients had received treatments including platinum chemotherapy, and some received nivolumab or pembrolizumab. The patients who underwent resection had lung adenocarcinoma or squamous cell carcinoma, were aged 60 to 69 when blood was donated, and were mostly former smokers.

A remark on this clone: No antigen is known for it. The input lacks base qualities; no much larger clone sits a single base away.

Overall results and qualifications from the work: Rather than memory responses to the cancer, some blood-derived responses might reflect cross-reactivity or in vitro priming of naive T cells. Because the IFNgamma-sorted cells included nonspecific IFNgamma producers of unknown purity, the expanded lines ranged from monoclonal to oligoclonal.

For this chain, trimming is 6 bases at the V end and 8 bases at the J end, and the number of junction bases without a gene match is 8. CDR1 and CDR2 are drawn from the germline V gene: MNHNS, SASEGT. Inclusive of the bounding cysteine and phenylalanine, the CDR3 is 15 residues long. Of the read, only the CDR3 DNA is kept; its 45 bases are in frame from base 1. The library came from the immunoSEQ multiplex PCR assay. DNA was isolated using Qiagen DNeasy or QIAamp micro DNA kits, and TCRB was sequenced using the Adaptive Biotechnology human TCRB sequencing kit. An Illumina MiSeq was used to sequence the TCRB libraries. Concerning the study's data processing: TCRB sequence data were analyzed with the kit provider's software, and tumor enrichment of clonotype templates was tested with Fisher's exact test. The table was pulled from immuneACCESS by TCRdb, which kept in-frame rearrangements only. Such tables lose some clones; where checked, under half of the loss comes from unresolved V genes, and the rest has no known cause. Clonal size and the V and J genes are those of that table, whereas D and trimming came from the DNA. The sample data list 290 or so clones, and 92% of these were observed just once. Approximately 83% of the sample belongs to the ten largest clones.

PBMCs were stimulated for more than ten days with mutant 27-mer peptides plus IL21, IL7, IL15 and IL2 and were then restimulated with peptide-pulsed autologous B cells. After restimulation with peptide-pulsed B cells, live IFNgamma-secreting T cells were sorted by cytokine capture on a FACS Aria2. At limiting dilution of around 3 or 10 cells per well, the sorted cells were expanded for about 12 to 21 days with irradiated allogeneic PBMCs, phytohemagglutinin and IL2. Either peripheral blood samples or leukapheresis products were collected from the patients. To screen the expanded lines for antigen specificity, an IFNgamma ELISA was run against autologous B cells pulsed with mutant peptides.

The chain was built from TRBV6-1 and TRBJ2-3; 13 of the junction bases match TRBD2. The sample comprised a CD4+ T cell line or clone grown in culture. The origin of this receptor is a woman aged 55-69 years with non-small cell lung cancer. Some clones in this sample may be carry-over from other donors' samples. Here is the DNA: TGTGCCAGCAGAGGATGGACTAGCGGGGGAGGTACGCAGTATTTT. It encodes CASRGWTSGGGTQYF.